This TCR beta chain was retrieved from a study of blood T cell repertoires in COVID-19. Study in general: Italy, Spain and the United States were the sources of the convalescent and acute COVID-19 samples. T cells, B-cell-depleted T cells, or PBMCs provided the cDNA or gDNA that served as material.

In the authors' workflow: Amplifying reference gene primers gave estimates of nucleated cell counts. TCRdb keeps only in-frame clones here, not all; method: immunoSEQ multiplex PCR. The V and J calls and the clone size are those of that table, but D and trimming were determined from the DNA. Seen here are approximately 240,000 clones, approximately 79% observed once, and the top ten hold approximately 4%. The CDR3 has 14 residues. Between the trimmed V and J ends, which lost 6 bases and 1 base, there was a span of 13 bases. The germline V gene encodes CDR1 SGDLS and CDR2 YYNGEE. The receptor was isolated from a woman aged 40-49 years with active or convalescent COVID-19. The V gene is TRBV9, the J gene TRBJ2-5; D is perhaps TRBD1 (6 bases). Sequenced material: peripheral blood. The CDR3 nucleotides are TGTGCCAGCAACATAGGGACAAGCCAAGAGACCCAGTACTTC. This translates into CASNIGTSQETQYF.